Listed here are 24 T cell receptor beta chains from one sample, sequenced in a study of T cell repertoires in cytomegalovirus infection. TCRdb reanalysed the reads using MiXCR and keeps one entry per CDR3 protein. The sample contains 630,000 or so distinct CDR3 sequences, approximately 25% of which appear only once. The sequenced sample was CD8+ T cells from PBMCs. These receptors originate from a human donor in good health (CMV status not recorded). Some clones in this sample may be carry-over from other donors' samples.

The chain's CDR3 is CASSQPLITGGWSNEQFF. CDR3 bases: TGTGCCAGCAGCCAACCTCTCATAACGGGGGGTTGGAGCAATGAGCAGTTCTTC. V and J are TRBV14 and TRBJ2-1; the match to TRBD2 covers 7 bases. The CDR3 covers 18 residues. J was trimmed by 6 bases and V by 2 bases; bases with no gene match: 16. Germline loops: CDR1 SGHDN, CDR2 FVKESK.

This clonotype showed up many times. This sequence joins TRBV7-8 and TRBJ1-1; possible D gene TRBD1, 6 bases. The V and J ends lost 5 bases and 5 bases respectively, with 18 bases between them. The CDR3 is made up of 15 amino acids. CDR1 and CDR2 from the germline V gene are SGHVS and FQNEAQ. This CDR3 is CASSKQGLSTTEAFF. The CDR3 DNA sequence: TGTGCCAGCAGCAAACAGGGCCTATCGACGACTGAAGCTTTCTTT.

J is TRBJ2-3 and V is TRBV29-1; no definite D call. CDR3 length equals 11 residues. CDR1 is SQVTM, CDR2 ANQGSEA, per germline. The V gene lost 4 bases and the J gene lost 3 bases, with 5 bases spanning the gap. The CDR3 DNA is TGCAGCGTTGTTGAGACAGATACGCAGTATTTT. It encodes CSVVETDTQYF.

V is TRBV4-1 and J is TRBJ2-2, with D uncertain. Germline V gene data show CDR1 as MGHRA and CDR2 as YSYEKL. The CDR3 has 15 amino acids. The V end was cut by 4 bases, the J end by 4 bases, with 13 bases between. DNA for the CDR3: TGCGCCAGCAGCCCCAGACAAGCCGGCACCGGGGAGCTGTTTTTT. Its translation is CASSPRQAGTGELFF.

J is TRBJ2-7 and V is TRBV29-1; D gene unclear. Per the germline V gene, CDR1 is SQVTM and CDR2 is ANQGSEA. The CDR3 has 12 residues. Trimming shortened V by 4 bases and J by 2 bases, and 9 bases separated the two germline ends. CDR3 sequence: CSVGTDPYEQYF. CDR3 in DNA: TGCAGCGTTGGGACGGACCCCTACGAGCAGTACTTC.

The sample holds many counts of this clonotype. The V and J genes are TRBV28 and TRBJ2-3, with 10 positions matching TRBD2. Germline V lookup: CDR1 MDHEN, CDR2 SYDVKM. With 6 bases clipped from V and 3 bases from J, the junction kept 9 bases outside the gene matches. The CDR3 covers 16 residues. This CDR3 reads CASSSSSGGSTDTQYF. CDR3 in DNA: TGTGCCAGCAGCTCTTCTAGCGGGGGATCTACAGATACGCAGTATTTT.

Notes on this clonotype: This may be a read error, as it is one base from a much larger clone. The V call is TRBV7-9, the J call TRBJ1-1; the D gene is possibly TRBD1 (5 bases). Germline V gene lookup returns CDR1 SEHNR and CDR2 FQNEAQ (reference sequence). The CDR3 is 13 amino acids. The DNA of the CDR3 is TGTACCAGCAGCGGGACCCTGAACACTGAAGCTTTCTTT. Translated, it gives CTSSGTLNTEAFF.

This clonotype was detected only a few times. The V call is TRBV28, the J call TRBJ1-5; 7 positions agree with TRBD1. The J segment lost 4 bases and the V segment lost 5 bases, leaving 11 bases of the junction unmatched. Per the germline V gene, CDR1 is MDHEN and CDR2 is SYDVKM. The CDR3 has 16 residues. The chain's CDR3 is CASSHHVQGVNQPQHF. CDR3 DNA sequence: TGTGCCAGCAGTCATCATGTTCAGGGGGTTAATCAGCCCCAGCATTTT.

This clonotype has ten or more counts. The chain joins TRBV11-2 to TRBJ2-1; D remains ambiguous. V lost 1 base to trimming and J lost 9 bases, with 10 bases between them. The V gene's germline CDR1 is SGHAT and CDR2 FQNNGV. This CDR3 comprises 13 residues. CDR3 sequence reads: CASSLGLPSEQFF. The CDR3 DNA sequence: TGTGCCAGCAGCTTAGGACTCCCCAGTGAGCAGTTCTTC.

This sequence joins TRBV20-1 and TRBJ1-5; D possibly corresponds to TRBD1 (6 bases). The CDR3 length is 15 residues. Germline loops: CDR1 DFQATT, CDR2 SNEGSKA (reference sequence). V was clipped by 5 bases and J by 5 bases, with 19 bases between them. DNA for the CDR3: TGCAGTGCTTTAATCAGGGGTAACTCCTATCAGCCCCAGCATTTT. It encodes CSALIRGNSYQPQHF.

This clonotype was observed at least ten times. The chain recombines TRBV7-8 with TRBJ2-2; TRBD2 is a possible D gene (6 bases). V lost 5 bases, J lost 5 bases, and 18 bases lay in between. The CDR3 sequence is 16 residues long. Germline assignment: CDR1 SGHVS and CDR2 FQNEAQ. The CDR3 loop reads CASSLDILAGTGELFF. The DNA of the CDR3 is TGTGCCAGCAGCCTCGACATTCTGGCGGGAACCGGGGAGCTGTTTTTT.

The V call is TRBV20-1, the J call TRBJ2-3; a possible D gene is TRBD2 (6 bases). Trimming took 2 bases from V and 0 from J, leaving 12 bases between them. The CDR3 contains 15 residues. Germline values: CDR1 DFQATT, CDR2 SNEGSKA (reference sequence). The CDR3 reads CSARFRGFSTDTQYF. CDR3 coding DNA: TGCAGTGCTAGATTTCGGGGGTTTAGCACAGATACGCAGTATTTT.

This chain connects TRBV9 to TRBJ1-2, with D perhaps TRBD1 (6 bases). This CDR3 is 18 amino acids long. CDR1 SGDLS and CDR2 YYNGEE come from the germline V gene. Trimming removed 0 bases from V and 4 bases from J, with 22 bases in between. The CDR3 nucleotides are TGTGCCAGCAGCGTAGACGCCTTGACAGGCAGCCCCATCTATGGCTACACCTTC. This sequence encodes CASSVDALTGSPIYGYTF.

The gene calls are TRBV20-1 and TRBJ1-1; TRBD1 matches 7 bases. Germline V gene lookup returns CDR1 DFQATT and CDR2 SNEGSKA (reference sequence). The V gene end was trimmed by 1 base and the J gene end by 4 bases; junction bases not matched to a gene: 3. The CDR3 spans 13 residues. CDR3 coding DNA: TGCAGTGCTAGAGCAGGGGGGTCCACTGAAGCTTTCTTT. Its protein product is CSARAGGSTEAFF.

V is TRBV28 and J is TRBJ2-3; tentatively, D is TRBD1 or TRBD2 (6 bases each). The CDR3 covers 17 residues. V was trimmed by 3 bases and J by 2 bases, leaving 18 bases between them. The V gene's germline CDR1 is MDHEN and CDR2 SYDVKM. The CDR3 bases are TGTGCCAGCAGTTTTCCCCCTTTTGGGGGGCCCACAGATACGCAGTATTTT. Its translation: CASSFPPFGGPTDTQYF.

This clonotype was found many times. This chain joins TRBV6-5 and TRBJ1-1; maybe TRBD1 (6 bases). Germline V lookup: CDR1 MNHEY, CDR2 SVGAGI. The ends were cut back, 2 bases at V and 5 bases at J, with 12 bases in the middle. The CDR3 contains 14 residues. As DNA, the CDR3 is TGTGCCAGCAGTTACGTGGGAGGGGGGACTGAAGCTTTCTTT. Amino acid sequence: CASSYVGGGTEAFF.

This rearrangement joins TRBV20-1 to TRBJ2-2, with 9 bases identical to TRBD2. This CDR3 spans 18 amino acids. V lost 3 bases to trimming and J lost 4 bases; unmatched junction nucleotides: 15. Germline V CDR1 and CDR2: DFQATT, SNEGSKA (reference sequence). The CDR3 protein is CSASPLIWRGGVTGELFF. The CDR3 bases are TGCAGTGCTAGTCCCCTAATATGGCGGGGGGGCGTCACCGGGGAGCTGTTTTTT.

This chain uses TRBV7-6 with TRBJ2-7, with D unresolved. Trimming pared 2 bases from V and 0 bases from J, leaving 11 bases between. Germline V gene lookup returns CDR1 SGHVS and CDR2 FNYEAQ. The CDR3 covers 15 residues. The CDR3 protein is CASSLRSASSYEQYF. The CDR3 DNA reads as TGTGCCAGCAGCTTACGGTCGGCCAGCTCCTACGAGCAGTACTTC.

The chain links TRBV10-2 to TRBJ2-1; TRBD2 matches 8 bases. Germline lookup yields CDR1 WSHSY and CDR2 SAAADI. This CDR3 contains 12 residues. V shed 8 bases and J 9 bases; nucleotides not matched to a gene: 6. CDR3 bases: TGCGCCAGCCTACGGGGGGGCGGTGAGCAGTTCTTC. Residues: CASLRGGGEQFF.

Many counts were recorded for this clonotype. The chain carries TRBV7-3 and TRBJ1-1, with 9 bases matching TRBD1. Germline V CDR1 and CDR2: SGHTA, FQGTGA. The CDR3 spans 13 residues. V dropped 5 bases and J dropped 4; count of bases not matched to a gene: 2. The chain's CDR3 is CASSRTGVTEAFF. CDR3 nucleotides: TGTGCCAGCAGCCGGACAGGGGTCACTGAAGCTTTCTTT.

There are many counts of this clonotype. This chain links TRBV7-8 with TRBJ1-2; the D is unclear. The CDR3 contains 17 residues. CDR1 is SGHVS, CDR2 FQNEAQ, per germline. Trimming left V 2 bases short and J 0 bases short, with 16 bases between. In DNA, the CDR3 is TGTGCCAGCAGCTTACTTCGACACGTCCGAACTAACTATGGCTACACCTTC. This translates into CASSLLRHVRTNYGYTF.

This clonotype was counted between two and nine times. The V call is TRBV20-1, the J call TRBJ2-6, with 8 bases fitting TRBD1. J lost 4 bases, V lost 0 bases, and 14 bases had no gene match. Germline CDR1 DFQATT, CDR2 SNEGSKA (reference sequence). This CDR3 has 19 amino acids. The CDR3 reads CSARDYTGTGRGGANVLTF. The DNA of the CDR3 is TGCAGTGCTAGAGATTACACCGGGACAGGTCGTGGAGGGGCCAACGTCCTGACTTTC.

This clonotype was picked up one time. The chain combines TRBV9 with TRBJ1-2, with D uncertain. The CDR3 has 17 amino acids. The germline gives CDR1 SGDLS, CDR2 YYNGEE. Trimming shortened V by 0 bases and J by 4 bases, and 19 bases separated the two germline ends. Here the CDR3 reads CASSVGQQIYAFYGYTF. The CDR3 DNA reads TGTGCCAGCAGCGTAGGGCAACAAATCTATGCCTTCTATGGCTACACCTTC. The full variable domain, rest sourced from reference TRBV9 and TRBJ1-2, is DSGVTQTPKHLITATGQRVTLRCSPRSGDLSVYWYQQSLDQGLQFLIQYYNGEERAKGNILERFSAQQFPDLHSELNLSSLELGDSALYFCASSVGQQIYAFYGYTFGSGTRLTVV.

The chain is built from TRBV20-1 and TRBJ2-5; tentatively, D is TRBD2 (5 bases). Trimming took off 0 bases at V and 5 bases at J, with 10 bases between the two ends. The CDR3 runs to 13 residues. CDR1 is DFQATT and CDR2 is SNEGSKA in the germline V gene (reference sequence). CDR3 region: CSAREGAWETQYF. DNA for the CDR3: TGCAGTGCTAGAGAGGGAGCGTGGGAGACCCAGTACTTC.